The source of this T cell receptor (beta chain) is a study of beta chain features in type 1 diabetes. Study background: Under 140,000,000 sorted cells were examined across all samples. Study-level results: Researchers caution that PCR might favor shorter templates, equally among patients and controls. Shorter TCRB CDR3s, moderately but significantly so, were found in Type 1 diabetes patients in all four CD4+ subsets.

This CDR3 spans 14 amino acids. The V gene lost 4 bases and the J gene lost 7 bases, with 14 bases spanning the gap. CDR1 SNHLY and CDR2 FYNNEI come from the germline V gene. On this clone: Its antigen is currently unknown.

Isolated RNA was reverse transcribed in full, so expressed TCRB transcripts were sequenced. Only in-frame clones appear in the TCRdb table, and some are missing; sequencing was by immunoSEQ multiplex PCR. Seen here are about 170,000 clones, about 8% observed once, and the top ten hold 0.94%. The chain uses TRBV2 and TRBJ1-5, with a tentative D call TRBD1 (6 bases). Sequenced input: central memory CD4+ T cells from blood. The clonotype was recovered from a woman aged 40 to 55 with type 1 diabetes. In nucleotides, the CDR3 is TGTGCCAGCAGTGGTGGCGGGGGCGAGCAGCCCCAGCATTTT. It encodes CASSGGGGEQPQHF.